The clone carrying this T cell receptor beta chain showed up just a few times. Antigen specificity is unknown. This record belongs to a study of CD4 T cells in relation to SARS-CoV-2 and coronaviruses. Overall study context: TCR beta CDR3s were sequenced after roughly 10-day antigen culture of PBMCs.

Germline assignment: CDR1 SNHLY and CDR2 FYNNEI. This CDR3 spans 14 amino acids. The germline V and J ends were trimmed by 4 bases and 5 bases, with 14 bases remaining between them. Generated by immunoSEQ multiplex PCR, the TCRdb table keeps only in-frame clones and is missing some. The profile shows fewer than 45,000 clones, about 80% of them singletons. Specimen: naive CD4+ T cells from PBMCs, cultured in vitro. Described subset: naive CD4+ T cells isolated by negative enrichment. The chain recombines TRBV2 with TRBJ2-5, with D tentatively TRBD2 (7 bases). The origin of this receptor is an adult with COVID-19. CDR3 sequence reads: CASSAQGRDETQYF. In DNA, the CDR3 is TGTGCCAGCAGTGCCCAGGGGAGGGATGAGACCCAGTACTTC.